These 21 T cell receptor beta chains were all obtained from the same sample, sequenced in a study of T cells in Graves' hyperthyroidism and ophthalmopathy. Amplification of TCR beta CDR3 regions used RNA as the template. With the HTBI primer set, the TCR CDR3 went through a first round of RT-PCR. One entry per CDR3 protein results from TCRdb running MiXCR on the multiplex PCR reads. The sample has a few hundred thousand distinct CDR3 sequences, about a sixth seen once. What was sequenced was blood. These receptors came from a woman aged 40 to 55 with Graves' ophthalmopathy.

Many counts were recorded for this clonotype. The V and J genes are TRBV5-1 and TRBJ2-1; TRBD2 agrees at 9 bases. V was pared by 4 bases and J by 5 bases, with 7 bases of the junction left unmatched. CDR3 length: 15 amino acids. CDR1 SGHRS and CDR2 YFSETQ come from the germline V gene. The CDR3 nucleotides read TGCGCCAGCAGCCCGGCGCTAGCGGGAAACAATGAGCAGTTCTTC. Encoded protein: CASSPALAGNNEQFF.

At least ten counts were recorded for this clonotype. V and J are TRBV2 and TRBJ2-2, with 8 bases fitting TRBD1. This CDR3 is 14 amino acids long. Losses at the gene ends were 8 bases for V and 7 bases for J; bases not matched to a gene: 9. Per the germline V gene, CDR1 is SNHLY and CDR2 is FYNNEI. The CDR3 bases are TGTGCCAGCGGAAAGACAGGGGACGGCGGGGAGCTGTTTTTT. This translates into CASGKTGDGGELFF.

This clonotype was picked up many times. The rearrangement uses TRBV20-1 and TRBJ1-1; possible D gene TRBD1, 6 bases. This CDR3 comprises 12 residues. CDR1 DFQATT and CDR2 SNEGSKA come from the germline V gene (reference sequence). Trimming took 6 bases from V and 5 from J, leaving 13 bases between them. The CDR3 region has the DNA TGCAGTGCCATCTCCGACAGGACTGAAGCTTTCTTT. Its translation: CSAISDRTEAFF.

The V call is TRBV28, the J call TRBJ2-6, with D maybe TRBD2 (6 bases). The CDR3 runs to 16 residues. CDR1 MDHEN and CDR2 SYDVKM come from the germline V gene. Trimming took off 4 bases at V and 1 base at J, with 11 bases between the two ends. The CDR3 reads CASSSGEESGANVLTF. CDR3 sequence (DNA): TGTGCCAGCAGTTCGGGGGAGGAGTCTGGGGCCAACGTCCTGACTTTC.

Regarding this clonotype: This sequence may be a read error, since a much larger clone differs from it by one base. The chain employs TRBV18 and TRBJ1-1, with 7 bases aligning to TRBD1. This CDR3 is built from 15 residues. V trimming: 5 bases; J trimming: 4 bases; junction bases outside the gene matches: 10. Germline V lookup: CDR1 KGHSH, CDR2 LQKENI. The CDR3 region is CASSIGQAGGTEAFF. For the CDR3, the DNA is TGTGCCAGCTCAATAGGCCAAGCAGGGGGCACTGAAGCTTTCTTT.

There are many counts of this clonotype. V and J are TRBV18 and TRBJ2-1, with 7 bases fitting TRBD1. The CDR3 has 17 residues. V trimming: 0 bases; J trimming: 8 bases; junction bases outside the gene matches: 13. CDR1 KGHSH and CDR2 LQKENI come from the germline V gene. The CDR3 DNA reads TGTGCCAGCTCACCACCCAGGGGGAAGGACAGATCGGATGAGCAGTTCTTC. Residues: CASSPPRGKDRSDEQFF.

This clonotype appeared many times. The V gene is TRBV7-9, the J gene TRBJ2-1, with TRBD1 matching 7 bases. Per germline, CDR1 SEHNR and CDR2 FQNEAQ (reference sequence). CDR3 size: 15 residues. Losses at the gene ends were 4 bases for V and 5 bases for J; bases not matched to a gene: 8. The CDR3 bases are TGTGCCAGCAGCTCCGTAGACAGGGACCACAATGAGCAGTTCTTC. It encodes CASSSVDRDHNEQFF.

The chain uses TRBV28 and TRBJ2-5, with 14 bases aligning to TRBD2. This CDR3 is 15 amino acids long. V dropped 5 bases and J dropped 7; count of bases not matched to a gene: 6. The germline gives CDR1 MDHEN, CDR2 SYDVKM. CDR3: CASSGLAGGPGTQYF. The DNA for the CDR3 is TGTGCCAGCAGTGGACTAGCGGGAGGACCAGGGACCCAGTACTTC. The full variable domain, in which reference TRBV28 and TRBJ2-5 provide the parts outside the CDR3, is DVKVTQSSRYLVKRTGEKVFLECVQDMDHENMFWYRQDPGLGLRLIYFSYDVKMKEKGDIPEGYSVSREKKERFSLILESASTNQTSMYLCASSGLAGGPGTQYFGPGTRLLVL.

J is TRBJ1-1 and V is TRBV5-1; D perhaps matches TRBD1 (5 bases). The germline V gene encodes CDR1 SGHRS and CDR2 YFSETQ. CDR3 length: 14 residues. The V end was cut by 4 bases, the J end by 1 base, with 11 bases between. CDR3 DNA sequence: TGCGCCAGCAGCCACACAACAGGGAACACTGAAGCTTTCTTT. Residues: CASSHTTGNTEAFF.

There are many counts of this clonotype. The V call is TRBV5-1, the J call TRBJ2-1; the D is unclear. Germline CDR1 SGHRS, CDR2 YFSETQ. The CDR3 has 15 residues. The germline V and J ends were trimmed by 2 bases and 0 bases, with 9 bases remaining between them. CDR3 bases: TGCGCCAGCAGCTTAGGTGGCAACTCCTACAATGAGCAGTTCTTC. Amino acid sequence: CASSLGGNSYNEQFF.

This clonotype was seen repeatedly, ten times or more. The chain carries TRBV6-5 and TRBJ2-2; D unresolved. The CDR3 sequence is 14 residues long. The germline gives CDR1 MNHEY, CDR2 SVGAGI. V gave up 4 bases and J gave up 3 bases, with 9 bases separating them. For the CDR3, the DNA is TGTGCCAGCAGTTCCCCTCGCGACACCGGGGAGCTGTTTTTT. Amino acids: CASSSPRDTGELFF.

J is TRBJ1-1 and V is TRBV29-1; D is uncertain. Germline CDR1 SQVTM, CDR2 ANQGSEA. CDR3 length: 14 amino acids. V was trimmed by 4 bases and J by 2 bases, leaving 14 bases between them. The CDR3 DNA reads as TGCAGCGTTGGAAGGGTGGGGAGCAACACTGAAGCTTTCTTT. Encoded protein: CSVGRVGSNTEAFF.

In this sample, this clonotype turned up many times. This chain joins TRBV6-2 or TRBV6-3 and TRBJ2-1; 9 positions agree with TRBD2. V trimming: 8 bases; J trimming: 7 bases; junction bases outside the gene matches: 18. CDR3 size: 17 residues. Germline V gives CDR1 MNHEY, CDR2 SVGEGT. For the CDR3, the DNA is TGTGCCAGCGGAGTGTCCTTCGGCGGGAGGGAAAAGAATGAGCAGTTCTTC. It codes for CASGVSFGGREKNEQFF.

Many counts were recorded for this clonotype. This chain connects TRBV7-9 to TRBJ1-5; TRBD1 matches 8 bases. V lost 0 bases, J lost 6 bases, and 10 bases stayed unmatched. CDR1 and CDR2 (germline): SEHNR, FQNEAQ (reference sequence). The CDR3 runs to 17 residues. CDR3 protein: CASSLAVSGTGGQPQHF. DNA of the CDR3: TGTGCCAGCAGCTTAGCGGTGAGCGGGACAGGCGGTCAGCCCCAGCATTTT.

There are many counts of this clonotype. This sequence joins TRBV2 and TRBJ2-3, with D unclear. Germline CDR1 SNHLY, CDR2 FYNNEI. Trimming took 8 bases from V and 1 from J, leaving 13 bases between them. The CDR3 length is 14 residues. CDR3 region: CASQAFSRTDTQYF. The CDR3 nucleotides are TGTGCCAGCCAAGCTTTTTCTCGCACAGATACGCAGTATTTT.

This clonotype was seen a few times. The CDR3 is CASSLPDRAYGYTF. CDR3 coding DNA: TGTGCCAGCAGCCTCCCCGACAGGGCCTATGGCTACACCTTC. The chain is built from TRBV7-9 and TRBJ1-2, with TRBD1 identical over 7 bases. V was pared by 5 bases and J by 4 bases, with 7 bases of the junction left unmatched. Germline V lookup: CDR1 SEHNR, CDR2 FQNEAQ (reference sequence). The CDR3 contains 14 residues.

This clonotype was recorded at least ten times. One end of the junction fails to match germline, which may point to a read error. CDR3 in DNA: TGTGCCAGCAGCCGCGGCAGCACAGATACGCAGTATTTT. It translates to CASSRGSTDTQYF. The chain has TRBV5-1 and TRBJ2-3; D is uncertain. CDR1 and CDR2 (germline): SGHRS, YFSETQ. The CDR3 totals 13 residues. Drawing the rest from reference TRBV5-1 and TRBJ2-3, the complete variable domain is KAGVTQTPRYLIKTRGQQVTLSCSPISGHRSVSWYQQTPGQGLQFLFEYFSETQRNKGNFPGRFSGRQFSNSRSEMNVSTLELGDSALYLCASSRGSTDTQYFGPGTRLTVL.

The chain uses TRBV6-1 and TRBJ2-3, with TRBD1 matching over 10 bases. The CDR3 length is 15 residues. Per germline, CDR1 MNHNS and CDR2 SASEGT. J was trimmed by 6 bases and V by 6 bases; bases with no gene match: 9. The CDR3 loop is CASRLRDRGRDTQYF. CDR3 DNA sequence: TGTGCCAGCAGACTTCGGGACAGGGGTAGGGATACGCAGTATTTT.

This clonotype was detected only a few times. Here the CDR3 reads CSALWIAGGTVSYNEQFF. CDR3 bases: TGCAGCGCCCTGTGGATAGCGGGAGGAACCGTTTCCTACAATGAGCAGTTCTTC. The chain couples TRBV20-1 to TRBJ2-1, with 10 bases that match TRBD2. CDR3 length: 18 residues. CDR1 and CDR2 from the germline V gene are DFQATT and SNEGSKA (reference sequence).

The table lists this clonotype with many counts. This chain uses TRBV18 with TRBJ1-1; 7 bases are a match to TRBD1. The germline CDR1 and CDR2 sequences are KGHSH and LQKENI. V dropped 3 bases and J dropped 1; count of bases not matched to a gene: 2. The CDR3 covers 14 residues. The CDR3 nucleotides read TGTGCCAGCTCACCTGGGACAGAGAACACTGAAGCTTTCTTT. Amino acids: CASSPGTENTEAFF.

The table lists this clonotype with a few counts. The rearrangement joins TRBV6-4 to TRBJ1-5; 8 bases align to TRBD1. The CDR3 covers 13 residues. V shed 8 bases and J 3 bases; nucleotides not matched to a gene: 3. Germline V gives CDR1 MRHNA, CDR2 SNTAGT. The CDR3: CASETGDNQPQHF. In nucleotides, the CDR3 is TGTGCCAGCGAGACAGGGGACAATCAGCCCCAGCATTTT.